This TCR beta chain was recovered during a study of cytomegalovirus exposure and HLA in healthy donors (dated by TCRdb to the late 2010s). Context from the whole study: An earlier analysis of 587 of the donors reported about 250 Gb of sequence data and around 110 million unique TCR beta sequences from about 200 million T cells. The study aimed to test whether signatures of past pathogen exposure could be identified by cataloging public T cell receptors. HLA typing included class I and class II loci at four-digit resolution. Every discovery cohort repertoire had been produced on one sequencing platform. A separate validation cohort of over a hundred different subjects was used in addition to the roughly 700-subject first cohort. In a later genetic analysis, genome-wide SNP genotypes for 398 of the 666 donors were used, and that subset was treated as a discovery cohort. Using immunosequencing, the study profiled T cell repertoires from fewer than 700 subjects and related those repertoires to cytomegalovirus serostatus. To predict cytomegalovirus infection status, the study combined high-throughput TCR immunosequencing, statistical association of individual TCRs with disease status, and machine learning. Donor age, sex, ethnicity and CMV serostatus were compiled together with the repertoire data. On average, 235,054 unique TCR beta nucleotide sequences were sequenced per donor among 398 genotyped donors of the cohort, with around 19% of those sequences being non-productive. Of the 300 to 450 genotyped donors, approximately 80% were placed in the genetic ancestry cluster associated with self-reported Caucasian donors. The number of typed donors differed by locus: about 629-630 for A, B, C, DRB1 and DQB1; some 500 for DQA1; 600 to 610 for DPA1; and roughly 470 for DPB1. In the later analysis, no new phenotypic data were used to find candidate immune exposures; instead, reliance was placed on TCR beta sequences and their occurrence across donors. A later analysis re-examined previously published TCR beta repertoires from around 670 donors and added high-resolution HLA genotyping to investigate patterns of TCR occurrence. Roughly 5 DR-DQ haplotypes were handled as single units for association and clustering because linkage in the cohort was strong. An early release covering 500 to 750 HLA-typed donors comprised 300 to 350 gigabases of sequencing data and 85 million or so unique TCR sequences. An earlier analysis of 500 to 750 of the donors applied high-throughput TCR beta sequencing to assess whether each TCR beta V gene segment acted as functional or pseudogenic.

To prepare the library, the immunoSEQ multiplex PCR assay was applied. For the multiplex PCR, a mixture combining 60 forward primers for TCR Vbeta segments and 13 reverse primers for TCR Jbeta segments was used. Amplification of the CDR3 region of rearranged TCR beta genes was performed with a multiplex PCR assay on genomic DNA. On the Illumina HiSeq System, the amplified TCR beta libraries were sequenced as 87-base-pair reads. Per the authors' processing: A later analysis counted about 82 million unique TCR beta chains across the 700 or so repertoires, and some 12 million of these chains were shared by at least two donors. Raw reads were error-corrected and collapsed into unique sequences with a nearest-neighbor algorithm that merged closely related sequences to remove PCR and sequencing errors. V, D and J gene segments were assigned by aligning CDR3 sequences to IMGT reference sequences. For a sequence to be retained, a match of at least six nucleotides to both a V gene segment and a J gene segment was required. Rearrangements were called productive when the CDR3 lacked stop codons and stayed in frame with V and J; all others were non-productive. Following IMGT convention, CDR3 was defined as the stretch from the second conserved V-encoded cysteine up to the conserved J-encoded phenylalanine. The earlier analysis of about 610 of the donors excluded sequences that lacked an unambiguous match to a single V gene segment. An earlier analysis of just under 600 of the donors called V segments functional above 56.7% productive rearrangements and segregating when the between-donor standard deviation exceeded 5%. A statistical classification framework was built to diagnose cytomegalovirus status from the catalog of TCR beta chain sequences. A later analysis assigned V and J genes by comparing TCR nucleotide sequences with IMGT/GENE-DB human TR gene sequences. In a later analysis, CDR3 sequences and most-parsimonious VDJ recombination scenarios were assigned using the TCRdist pipeline. A later analysis defined each TCR beta chain by its CDR3 amino acid sequence plus V-gene family, and excluded reads lacking a unique V-gene family. To address suspected cross-contamination and a sequencing artifact, a later analysis removed 592 highly shared, low-generation-probability nucleotide sequences. In a later analysis, a clonal expansion index for each public chain was calculated from normalized within-repertoire ranks of inferred template counts. In a later analysis, generation probabilities were computed using a VDJ recombination model fitted to out-of-frame rearrangements, and the results were checked against IGoR. In a later analysis, hypergeometric tests were used to score TCR-TCR, TCR-HLA and TCR-CMV co-occurrence, with a repertoire-size bias correction applied to TCR pairs. False discovery rates were estimated in a later analysis by permuting HLA or CMV assignments 20 times. In a later analysis, co-occurring TCRs were grouped using DBSCAN, and TCRdist sequence similarity was added for clustering within HLA-allele-positive subsets. Repertoires with fewer than 30,000 or more than 120,000 public chains were left out of co-occurrence clustering, as were a handful of repertoires with anomalous nucleotide sharing. As stored in TCRdb, this immuneACCESS dataset retains in-frame rearrangements with V and J assigned. A fraction of the clones does not appear; measured against another copy, unresolved V genes explain less than half of the discrepancy, and the remainder lacks a known reason. That table is the source of V, J and clone size, and D and trimming were worked out from the DNA. The sample records 70,000 to 95,000 clones, around 81% of which are singletons. In total, the top ten clones hold roughly 2% of the sample.

Cut back by 2 bases and 4 bases, the V and J ends lie 15 bases apart. Counted from cysteine to phenylalanine, this CDR3 has 16 amino acids. The read is trimmed to its CDR3 DNA, 48 bases read in frame from base 1. The germline V gene sets CDR1 to MNHEY and CDR2 to SVGAGI. In total, approximately 690 healthy bone marrow donors made up the cohort. At the time of sampling, every cohort member was nominally healthy, though immune exposures that went unrecorded were likely present. The donor was CMV seronegative and was included in the group of under 450 seronegative cohort members. Each donor provided a peripheral blood sample, and peripheral blood mononuclear cells were used for TCR beta sequencing. The Qiagen DNeasy Blood Extraction Kit was used to extract genomic DNA from the blood cell samples. What the authors observed across the whole study: The study listed 164 TCR beta chains as associated with cytomegalovirus. Strong co-occurrence of HLA alleles, especially DR and DQ, made assigning TCR associations to individual alleles difficult. While some public TCRs were present in many individuals, most TCR sequences turned up only very rarely across donors. In a later analysis, the rate of TCR association differed among HLA loci, with DRB1 alleles having the most associated TCRs and HLA-C alleles having the fewest. The authors suggested that the approach could potentially be extended to other disease states and immunological phenotypes. According to a later analysis, parvovirus B19, influenza, CMV and Epstein-Barr virus appeared linked to several top co-occurrence clusters. A further reported finding was that TCR beta sequences accurately predicted the HLA-A and HLA-B alleles for most subjects in the first cohort. V-gene and J-gene trimming of TCR beta chains was associated with a missense DCLRE1C variant in a later genetic analysis, and the association was replicated in an independent cohort. A few of the identified cytomegalovirus-associated TCR beta chains were confirmed in vitro to be specific for cytomegalovirus antigens. Because the 87-base-pair reads could not distinguish some IMGT-functional V segments, including TRBV6-2 and TRBV6-3, those segments were excluded. Because counts were too low, about 17 rarely observed V segments, including chromosome 9 orphons, were excluded from the earlier analysis of fewer than 650 of the donors. Because some donors lacked HLA typing at each locus, the association tests relied only on the typed subset. The presence/absence analyses assumed that sequencing depth was roughly uniform across donors, and that assumption may not be true. In a later genetic analysis, fewer N-insertions in productive TCRs were reported among donors in an Asian-associated ancestry cluster than the approximately 710-donor mean. A cluster of highly shared sequence variants was judged likely to represent a technical artifact of the sequencing pipeline. The only immune exposure information available for the cohort was CMV serostatus. The cohort was sequenced for TCR beta chains only, and without alpha or paired-chain data the features that could be detected were limited. At a false discovery rate of 0.05, a later analysis linked roughly 17,000 TCR beta sequences to specific HLA alleles. Compared with equally common non-associated chains, HLA-associated TCR beta chains in a later analysis were more clonally expanded and had lower generation probabilities. In an earlier analysis of approximately 590 of the donors, most TCR beta V segments appeared in productive rearrangements about 90% or about 30% of the time, broadly matching IMGT annotations. Correlated functional status among segregating V segments might reflect linkage disequilibrium, but an unknown experimental factor could not be ruled out. In both the original and validation cohorts, the classifier was reported to diagnose cytomegalovirus status with high specificity and sensitivity. A later analysis found that most CMV-associated TCR beta chains appeared HLA-restricted, with HLA associations seemingly driven largely by CMV exposure.

Regarding this clone: The target of this receptor is not known. Per-nucleotide qualities are absent, and no much larger clonotype sits a single base away.

The chain joins TRBV6-5 to TRBJ1-3, with the identity of the D gene unclear. The TCR comes from a man aged 18 to 30 in good health and CMV-seronegative. Material for sequencing was PBMCs. The CDR3 protein: CASSYDGTKLGNTIYF. The DNA is TGTGCCAGCAGTTACGACGGTACCAAACTAGGAAACACCATATATTTT.